A single sample gave rise to the 5 T cell receptor beta chains below, sequenced in a study of response to subunit inactivated influenza vaccine. TCRdb recomputed calls from the RT-PCR reads with MiXCR, one row per CDR3 protein. The sample has about half a million distinct CDR3 sequences, 7.6% seen once. The source material was PBMCs from blood, sampled around 25 months after vaccination. All receptors derive from a man between 50 and 70 years old who received an inactivated influenza vaccine.

This clonotype was found many times. The V and J genes are TRBV9 and TRBJ1-6; perhaps TRBD1 as D (6 bases). The length of the CDR3 is 15 residues. Germline V gives CDR1 SGDLS, CDR2 YYNGEE. The ends were cut back, 3 bases at V and 4 bases at J, with 11 bases in the middle. The CDR3 DNA reads TGTGCCAGCAGCGAGGACAGCGGATATAATTCACCCCTCCACTTT. It translates to CASSEDSGYNSPLHF.

The rearrangement uses TRBV6-5 and TRBJ2-7; D may be TRBD2 (6 bases). Between the trimmed V and J ends, which lost 4 bases and 3 bases, there was a span of 19 bases. This CDR3 is 16 amino acids long. Germline lookup yields CDR1 MNHEY and CDR2 SVGAGI. The CDR3 spells CASSFYRGTANYEQYF. The DNA for the CDR3 is TGTGCCAGCAGTTTTTACCGCGGGACTGCCAACTACGAGCAGTACTTC.

The gene calls are TRBV10-3 and TRBJ2-7; TRBD1 is a possible D gene (6 bases). This CDR3 spans 13 amino acids. Trimming left V 4 bases short and J 2 bases short, with 9 bases between. CDR1 and CDR2 (germline): ENHRY, SYGVKD. Written as DNA, the CDR3 is TGTGCCATCAGTGCGCCAGGGGCCTACGAGCAGTACTTC. Its translation is CAISAPGAYEQYF.

The chain employs TRBV28 and TRBJ1-5, with D maybe TRBD1 (6 bases). The length of the CDR3 is 16 residues. V gave up 1 base and J gave up 1 base, with 11 bases separating them. Germline V lookup: CDR1 MDHEN, CDR2 SYDVKM. The CDR3 spells CASSLYRVKSNQPQHF. DNA for the CDR3: TGTGCCAGCAGTTTATACAGGGTAAAGAGCAATCAGCCCCAGCATTTT.

In its sample, this clonotype was seen many times. The V and J genes are TRBV20-1 and TRBJ2-7; possible D gene TRBD2, 7 bases. Germline V gene lookup returns CDR1 DFQATT and CDR2 SNEGSKA (reference sequence). The CDR3 extends over 15 amino acids. V lost 6 bases to trimming and J lost 2 bases, with 20 bases between them. For the CDR3, the DNA is TGCAGTGCCCACCCTGGGGAGGGGGGGGCCTACGAGCAGTACTTC. Encoded protein: CSAHPGEGGAYEQYF.